The present T cell receptor (beta chain) was sequenced within a study of cytomegalovirus exposure and HLA in healthy donors. Study results and caveats: Using the classifier, cytomegalovirus status was reportedly diagnosed with high specificity and sensitivity.

Of note for this clone: Its antigen remains unknown.

Assay used: immunoSEQ multiplex PCR; TCRdb lists only in-frame clones, some missing. The data contain under 200,000 clones, around nine tenths of them singletons. The CDR3 is 13 amino acids. V shed 2 bases, J shed 3 bases, and the junction held 3 bases outside the gene matches. Germline V gene sequence: CDR1 GTSNPN, CDR2 SVGIG (reference sequence). Sequences were obtained from PBMCs. The clonotype was recovered from a man younger than 35 in good health and CMV-seropositive. V usage is TRBV30 and J usage is TRBJ1-2, with 7 bases aligning to TRBD1. The CDR3 is CAWSTTGYYGYTF. The CDR3 nucleotides read TGTGCCTGGAGTACGACAGGGTACTATGGCTACACCTTC. Variable domain in full (rest from reference TRBV30 and TRBJ1-2): SQTIHQWPATLVQPVGSPLSLECTVEGTSNPNLYWYRQAAGRGLQLLFYSVGIGQISSEVPQNLSASRPQDRQFILSSKKLLLSDSGFYLCAWSTTGYYGYTFGSGTRLTVV.